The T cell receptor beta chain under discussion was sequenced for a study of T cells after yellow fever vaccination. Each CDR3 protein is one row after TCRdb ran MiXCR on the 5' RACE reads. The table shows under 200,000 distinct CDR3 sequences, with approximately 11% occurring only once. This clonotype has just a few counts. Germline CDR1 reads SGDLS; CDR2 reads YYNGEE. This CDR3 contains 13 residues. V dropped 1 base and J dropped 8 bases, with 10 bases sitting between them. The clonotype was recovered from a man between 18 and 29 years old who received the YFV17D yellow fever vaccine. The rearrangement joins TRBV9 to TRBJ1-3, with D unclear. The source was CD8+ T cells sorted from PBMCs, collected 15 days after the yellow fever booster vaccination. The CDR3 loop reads CASSVRSADTIYF. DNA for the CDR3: TGTGCCAGCAGCGTACGATCCGCGGACACCATATATTTT. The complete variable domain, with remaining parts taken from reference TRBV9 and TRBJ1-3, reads DSGVTQTPKHLITATGQRVTLRCSPRSGDLSVYWYQQSLDQGLQFLIQYYNGEERAKGNILERFSAQQFPDLHSELNLSSLELGDSALYFCASSVRSADTIYFGEGSWLTVV.